Below, 3 T cell receptor beta chains from the same sample are listed, as sequenced in a study of blood T cell repertoires in COVID-19. Produced via immunoSEQ multiplex PCR; TCRdb's table is partial and in-frame only. The sample consists of some 67,000 clones, approximately 90% of them appearing once. The material sequenced was peripheral blood. These receptor sequences come from a woman aged 55-70 years with acute or convalescent COVID-19.

V and J are TRBV6-2 or TRBV6-3 and TRBJ2-5; D gene uncertain. V was trimmed by 5 bases and J by 3 bases, leaving 10 bases between them. Per the germline V gene, CDR1 is MNHEY and CDR2 is SVGEGT. CDR3 size: 13 residues. CDR3 coding DNA: TGTGCCAGCAGTGTCCTAGGTGAAGAGACCCAGTACTTC. Translated: CASSVLGEETQYF.

The chain carries TRBV4-3 and TRBJ1-6; D perhaps matches TRBD1 (6 bases). Germline CDR1 reads LGHNA; CDR2 reads YSLEER. The CDR3 is made up of 18 amino acids. The V end was cut by 1 base, the J end by 6 bases, with 19 bases between. In nucleotides, the CDR3 is TGCGCCAGCAGCCAAGGGGGGGGCAGTGTAAAATCTAATTCACCCCTCCACTTT. It specifies CASSQGGGSVKSNSPLHF.

The chain is built from TRBV5-1 and TRBJ1-2; 8 nucleotides line up with TRBD1. The CDR3 has 13 residues. The germline gives CDR1 SGHRS, CDR2 YFSETQ. The V gene end was trimmed by 2 bases and the J gene end by 8 bases; junction bases not matched to a gene: 5. The CDR3 nucleotides read TGCGCCAGCAGCTTCCAGGGGGCTGGAGGCTACACCTTC. Protein product: CASSFQGAGGYTF.